The 19 T cell receptor beta chains given below trace back to one sample, sequenced in a study of blood T cells in healthy people across ages. With a J-beta primer mix and a sample-barcoded 5' primer, a second PCR ran 7 to 11 cycles. TCRdb reprocessed the 5' RACE reads via MiXCR and lists one record per CDR3 protein. The sample shows 1.5 million to 2 million distinct CDR3 sequences, about 30% of them seen only once. The sequenced sample was blood. The receptors shown here come from a young woman in good health.

The genes are TRBV6-1 and TRBJ1-1; D uncertain. The CDR3 is 14 residues long. The germline V gene has CDR1 MNHNS and CDR2 SASEGT. V shed 7 bases and J shed 0 bases, with 12 bases lying between them. Here the CDR3 reads CASKRARMNTEAFF. The CDR3 region has the DNA TGTGCCAGCAAGAGGGCTCGCATGAACACTGAAGCTTTCTTT.

J is TRBJ1-1 and V is TRBV5-4; D is perhaps TRBD1 (6 bases). Germline CDR1 is SGHNT and CDR2 is YYREEE (reference sequence). V was clipped by 4 bases and J by 4 bases, with 17 bases between them. The CDR3 loop spans 15 amino acids. As DNA, the CDR3 is TGTGCCAGCAGCACAGGGAGGGGCATGGTCACTGAAGCTTTCTTT. It translates to CASSTGRGMVTEAFF.

The chain carries TRBV2 and TRBJ1-2, with 11 bases fitting TRBD1. Germline CDR1 is SNHLY and CDR2 is FYNNEI. This CDR3 has 15 residues. V gave up 6 bases and J gave up 2 bases; unmatched junction bases: 5. Written as DNA, the CDR3 is TGTGCCAGCAGGTCCGGGACAGGGGGAAACTATGGCTACACCTTC. This encodes CASRSGTGGNYGYTF.

This chain links TRBV29-1 with TRBJ1-1; D gene uncertain. V shed 7 bases and J shed 7 bases, with 10 bases lying between them. Germline values: CDR1 SQVTM, CDR2 ANQGSEA. The CDR3 runs 10 residues. The CDR3 region has the DNA TGCAGCGGACGGGCAGATGAAGCTTTCTTT. The encoded protein is CSGRADEAFF. The full variable domain, completed using reference TRBV29-1 and TRBJ1-1, is SAVISQKPSRDICQRGTSLTIQCQVDSQVTMMFWYRQQPGQSLTLIATANQGSEATYESGFVIDKFPISRPNLTFSTLTVSNMSPEDSSIYLCSGRADEAFFGQGTRLTVV.

This chain connects TRBV29-1 to TRBJ2-7; 10 bases agree with TRBD1. The V segment lost 3 bases and the J segment 6 bases; nucleotides outside the gene matches: 5. CDR3 length: 13 amino acids. Per germline, CDR1 SQVTM and CDR2 ANQGSEA. Written as DNA, the CDR3 is TGCAGCGTTGAGCTGGACAGGGGGGGCGAGCAGTACTTC. It is translated as CSVELDRGGEQYF.

J is TRBJ1-5 and V is TRBV7-9; D is possibly TRBD1 (5 bases). This CDR3 region has 14 residues. Deletions cut 5 bases from V and 3 bases from J, with 11 bases between. Germline CDR1 reads SEHNR; CDR2 reads FQNEAQ (reference sequence). CDR3 sequence reads: CASSDDSFNQPQHF. The CDR3 DNA follows: TGTGCCAGCAGCGACGACAGCTTCAATCAGCCCCAGCATTTT.

The chain carries TRBV2 and TRBJ1-4; TRBD1 might be the D (5 bases). CDR3 length: 14 amino acids. Trimming shortened V by 7 bases and J by 4 bases, and 13 bases separated the two germline ends. The germline V gene encodes CDR1 SNHLY and CDR2 FYNNEI. The CDR3 loop reads CASTEGRGNEKLFF. The DNA of the CDR3 is TGTGCCAGCACCGAAGGAAGGGGTAATGAAAAACTGTTTTTT.

This clonotype has a count of ten or more. The V gene is TRBV20-1, the J gene TRBJ2-4; 9 positions match TRBD2. This CDR3 is built from 17 residues. The ends lost 0 bases at V and 0 bases at J; junction bases unmatched: 6. Germline loops: CDR1 DFQATT, CDR2 SNEGSKA (reference sequence). The CDR3 coding sequence is TGCAGTGCTAGAGATCCGAGCGGGAGGACAGCCAAAAACATTCAGTACTTC. It codes for CSARDPSGRTAKNIQYF.

The chain joins TRBV5-1 to TRBJ1-2; 9 bases match TRBD1. In germline, CDR1 is SGHRS, CDR2 YFSETQ. The J segment lost 7 bases and the V segment lost 4 bases, leaving 20 bases of the junction unmatched. This CDR3 has 18 residues. CDR3 nucleotide sequence: TGCGCCAGCAGCGACCCAGGGACAGGGCATAAGGGGTCCGGTGGCTACACCTTC. Amino acid sequence: CASSDPGTGHKGSGGYTF. The complete variable domain, with remaining parts taken from reference TRBV5-1 and TRBJ1-2, reads KAGVTQTPRYLIKTRGQQVTLSCSPISGHRSVSWYQQTPGQGLQFLFEYFSETQRNKGNFPGRFSGRQFSNSRSEMNVSTLELGDSALYLCASSDPGTGHKGSGGYTFGSGTRLTVV.

This clonotype occurred a few times. V usage is TRBV5-1 and J usage is TRBJ2-1; D tentatively fits TRBD1 or TRBD2 (5 bases each). The CDR3 is made up of 15 amino acids. The germline V gene has CDR1 SGHRS and CDR2 YFSETQ. V gave up 4 bases and J gave up 7 bases, with 18 bases separating them. This CDR3 reads CASSPRGYTGNEQFF. The CDR3 coding sequence is TGCGCCAGCAGCCCTCGGGGCTACACCGGGAATGAGCAGTTCTTC.

The chain combines TRBV29-1 with TRBJ2-5, with D possibly called TRBD1 or TRBD2 (6 bases each). Trimming stripped 7 bases from V and 4 bases from J, with 19 bases between. Germline V gene sequence: CDR1 SQVTM, CDR2 ANQGSEA. The CDR3 spans 14 residues. CDR3 loop: CSAARGGLGETQYF. The CDR3 DNA sequence: TGCAGCGCCGCACGAGGGGGGTTGGGAGAGACCCAGTACTTC.

This clonotype occurred a few times. V usage is TRBV7-9 and J usage is TRBJ2-1; 9 bases line up with TRBD2. CDR1 and CDR2 from the germline V gene are SEHNR and FQNEAQ (reference sequence). CDR3 length: 16 amino acids. After removal of 10 bases from V and 1 base from J, the junction contained 11 bases not matched to a gene. For the CDR3, the DNA is TGTGCCACAGCAGGGAGCGGGAGGCGGTCCTACAATGAGCAGTTCTTC. It codes for CATAGSGRRSYNEQFF.

There are many counts of this clonotype. The CDR3 here is CASSSGTSSSEQYF. The DNA of the CDR3 is TGCGCCAGCAGCTCCGGGACTAGTTCTTCCGAGCAGTACTTC. The gene calls are TRBV5-1 and TRBJ2-7, with 8 bases aligning to TRBD2. Germline CDR1 reads SGHRS; CDR2 reads YFSETQ. V was clipped by 3 bases and J by 6 bases; unmatched bases: 8. There are 14 residues in the CDR3.

The chain uses TRBV10-3 and TRBJ1-1; no reliable D call. Germline CDR1 is ENHRY and CDR2 is SYGVKD. The CDR3 runs to 19 residues. Trimming pared 3 bases from V and 7 bases from J, leaving 30 bases between. The DNA for the CDR3 is TGTGCCATCAGTGACGCGAACCTCCCCGGCGCGACTATAAGGCTTGAAGCTTTCTTT. Its protein product is CAISDANLPGATIRLEAFF.

This clonotype has only a few counts. The rearrangement links TRBV18 to TRBJ2-5; a possible D gene is TRBD2 (5 bases). Trimming left V 2 bases short and J 2 bases short, with 12 bases between. From germline, CDR1 is KGHSH and CDR2 LQKENI. This CDR3 spans 15 amino acids. CDR3: CASSPKSERQETQYF. The CDR3 bases are TGTGCCAGCTCACCAAAAAGCGAGCGGCAAGAGACCCAGTACTTC. The complete variable domain, with remaining parts taken from reference TRBV18 and TRBJ2-5, reads NAGVMQNPRHLVRRRGQEARLRCSPMKGHSHVYWYRQLPEEGLKFMVYLQKENIIDESGMPKERFSAEFPKEGPSILRIQQVVRGDSAAYFCASSPKSERQETQYFGPGTRLLVL.

This clonotype was counted between two and nine times. V is TRBV2 and J is TRBJ1-2; the D gene is possibly TRBD1 (5 bases). Germline CDR1 and CDR2: SNHLY and FYNNEI. The CDR3 consists of 13 residues. The V and J ends lost 4 bases and 4 bases respectively, with 10 bases between them. The CDR3 DNA reads TGTGCCAGCAGTGGAAGACAGATCTATGGCTACACCTTC. Its translation is CASSGRQIYGYTF.

This clonotype was counted only a few times. V usage is TRBV12-3 or TRBV12-4 and J usage is TRBJ2-5; D call uncertain. Trimming shortened V by 6 bases and J by 5 bases, and 10 bases separated the two germline ends. This CDR3 has 12 residues. The CDR3 spells CASRHVGETQYF. The CDR3 nucleotides read TGTGCCAGCAGACACGTAGGCGAGACCCAGTACTTC.

The gene calls are TRBV29-1 and TRBJ2-1; either TRBD1 or TRBD2 may fit D (5 bases each). The ends were cut back, 0 bases at V and 15 bases at J, with 15 bases in the middle. There are 12 residues in the CDR3. From germline, CDR1 is SQVTM and CDR2 ANQGSEA. CDR3 loop: CSVEERDPFPFF. In DNA, the CDR3 is TGCAGCGTTGAAGAGAGGGACCCATTTCCGTTCTTC.

The V gene is TRBV10-3, the J gene TRBJ2-7, with a tentative D call TRBD1 (5 bases). Germline-derived CDR1 and CDR2 are ENHRY and SYGVKD. The CDR3 is made up of 14 amino acids. V was cut by 11 bases and J by 5 bases, with 22 bases left in between. DNA for the CDR3: TGTGCCCCAGTCCAAGGGGCACCAAGGGACGAGCAGTACTTC. Translation: CAPVQGAPRDEQYF.